This T cell receptor beta chain is from a study of blood T cell repertoires in COVID-19. Only in-frame clones appear in the TCRdb table, and some are missing; sequencing was by immunoSEQ multiplex PCR. In the table there are roughly 79,000 clones, around nine tenths of which are singletons. Trimming pared 2 bases from V and 2 bases from J, leaving 15 bases between. The CDR3 sequence is 17 residues long. The germline CDR1 and CDR2 sequences are SGHTA and FQGTGA. This rearrangement joins TRBV7-3 to TRBJ2-2; D is possibly TRBD2 (5 bases). The TCR comes from a man aged 45 to 65 with active COVID-19. The specimen was peripheral blood. The CDR3 loop is CASSLVASGLNTGELFF. CDR3 DNA: TGTGCCAGCAGCTTAGTGGCCAGCGGCCTTAACACCGGGGAGCTGTTTTTT.